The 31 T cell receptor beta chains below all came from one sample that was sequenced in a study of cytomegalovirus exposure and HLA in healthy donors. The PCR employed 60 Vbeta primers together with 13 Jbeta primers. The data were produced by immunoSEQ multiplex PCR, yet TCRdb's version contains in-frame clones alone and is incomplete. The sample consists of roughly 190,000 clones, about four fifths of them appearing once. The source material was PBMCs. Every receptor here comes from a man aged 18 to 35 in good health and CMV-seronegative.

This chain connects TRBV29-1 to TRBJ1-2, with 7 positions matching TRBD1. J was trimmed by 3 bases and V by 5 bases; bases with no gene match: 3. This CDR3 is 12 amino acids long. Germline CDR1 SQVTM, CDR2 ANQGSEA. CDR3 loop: CSVITGDYGYTF. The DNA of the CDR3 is TGCAGCGTTATAACAGGGGACTATGGCTACACCTTC.

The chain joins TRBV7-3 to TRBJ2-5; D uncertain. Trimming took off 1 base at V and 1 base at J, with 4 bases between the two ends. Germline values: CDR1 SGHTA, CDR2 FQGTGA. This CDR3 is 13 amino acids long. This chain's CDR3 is CASSLRAQETQYF. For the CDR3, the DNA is TGTGCCAGCAGCTTAAGGGCCCAAGAGACCCAGTACTTC.

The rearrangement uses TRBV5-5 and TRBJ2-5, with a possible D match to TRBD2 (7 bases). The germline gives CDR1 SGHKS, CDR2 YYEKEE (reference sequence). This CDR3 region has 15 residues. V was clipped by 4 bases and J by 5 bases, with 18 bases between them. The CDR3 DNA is TGTGCCAGCAGCCCCGGCGGGGGCGGTCGGGAGACCCAGTACTTC. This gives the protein CASSPGGGGRETQYF.

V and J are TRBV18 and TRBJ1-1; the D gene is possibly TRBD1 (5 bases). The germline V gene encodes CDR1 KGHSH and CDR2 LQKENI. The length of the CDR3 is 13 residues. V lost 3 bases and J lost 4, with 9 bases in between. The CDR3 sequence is CASSPQGTTEAFF. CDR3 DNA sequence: TGTGCCAGCTCACCTCAGGGAACCACTGAAGCTTTCTTT.

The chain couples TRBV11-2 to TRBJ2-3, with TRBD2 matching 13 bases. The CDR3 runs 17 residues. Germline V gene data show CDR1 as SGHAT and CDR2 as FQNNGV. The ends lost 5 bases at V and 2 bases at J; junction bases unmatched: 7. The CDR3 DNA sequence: TGTGCCAGCAGCCCAGGGACTAGCGGGGTTCTCACAGATACGCAGTATTTT. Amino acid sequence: CASSPGTSGVLTDTQYF.

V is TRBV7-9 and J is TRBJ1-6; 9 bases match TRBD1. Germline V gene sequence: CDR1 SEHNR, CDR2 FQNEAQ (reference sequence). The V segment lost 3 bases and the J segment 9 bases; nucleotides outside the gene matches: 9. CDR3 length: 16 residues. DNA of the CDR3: TGTGCCAGCAGCTTTTTATTGGGACAGGGCATTTCACCCCTCCACTTT. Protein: CASSFLLGQGISPLHF.

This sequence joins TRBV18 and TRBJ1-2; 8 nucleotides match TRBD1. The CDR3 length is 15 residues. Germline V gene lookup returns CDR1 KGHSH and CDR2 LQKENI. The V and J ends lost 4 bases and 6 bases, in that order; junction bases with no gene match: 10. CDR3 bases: TGTGCCAGCTCACTAACCCTGACAGGGGACGATGGCTACACCTTC. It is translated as CASSLTLTGDDGYTF.

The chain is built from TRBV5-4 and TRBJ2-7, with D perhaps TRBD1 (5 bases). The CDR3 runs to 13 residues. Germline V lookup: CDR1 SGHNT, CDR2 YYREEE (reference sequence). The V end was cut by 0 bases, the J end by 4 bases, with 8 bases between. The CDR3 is CASSLGRVYEQYF. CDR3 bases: TGTGCCAGCAGCTTGGGCAGGGTTTACGAGCAGTACTTC.

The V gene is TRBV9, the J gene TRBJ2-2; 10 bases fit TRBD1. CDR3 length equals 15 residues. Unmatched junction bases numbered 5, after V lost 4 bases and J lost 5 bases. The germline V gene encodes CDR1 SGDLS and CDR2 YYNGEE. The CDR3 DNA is TGTGCCAGCAGCACCCGGGACAGGGGTACCGGGGAGCTGTTTTTT. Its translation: CASSTRDRGTGELFF.

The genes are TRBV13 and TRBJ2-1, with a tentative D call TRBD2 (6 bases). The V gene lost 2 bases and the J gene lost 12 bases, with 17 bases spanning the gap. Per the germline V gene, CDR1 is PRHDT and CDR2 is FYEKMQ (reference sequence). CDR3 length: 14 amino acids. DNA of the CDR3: TGTGCCAGCAGCTTAACGGCGGAGGGACTGTGGCAGTTCTTC. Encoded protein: CASSLTAEGLWQFF.

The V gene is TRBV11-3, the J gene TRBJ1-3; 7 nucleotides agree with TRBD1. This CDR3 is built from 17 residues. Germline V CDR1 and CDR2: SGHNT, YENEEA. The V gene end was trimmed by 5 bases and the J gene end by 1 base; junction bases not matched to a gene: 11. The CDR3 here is CASSRGNRGGSGNTIYF. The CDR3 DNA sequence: TGTGCCAGCAGCCGTGGGAACAGGGGAGGATCTGGAAACACCATATATTTT.

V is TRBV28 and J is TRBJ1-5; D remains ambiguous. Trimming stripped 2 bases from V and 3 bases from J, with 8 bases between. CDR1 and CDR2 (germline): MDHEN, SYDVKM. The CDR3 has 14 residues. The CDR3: CASSLNSINQPQHF. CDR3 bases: TGTGCCAGCAGTTTAAACAGCATCAATCAGCCCCAGCATTTT.

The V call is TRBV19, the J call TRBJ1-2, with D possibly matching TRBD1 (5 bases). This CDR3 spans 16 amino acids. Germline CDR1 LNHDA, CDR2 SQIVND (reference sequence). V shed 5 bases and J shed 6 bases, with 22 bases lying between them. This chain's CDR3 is CASSPEAGVPTHGYTF. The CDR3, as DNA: TGTGCCAGTAGTCCGGAGGCGGGGGTACCCACTCATGGCTACACCTTC.

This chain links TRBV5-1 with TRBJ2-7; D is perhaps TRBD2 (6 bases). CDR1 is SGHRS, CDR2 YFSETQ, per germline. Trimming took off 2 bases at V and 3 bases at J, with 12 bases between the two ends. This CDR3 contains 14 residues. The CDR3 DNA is TGCGCCAGCAGCTTCCGGGACTTATACTACGAGCAGTACTTC. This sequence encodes CASSFRDLYYEQYF.

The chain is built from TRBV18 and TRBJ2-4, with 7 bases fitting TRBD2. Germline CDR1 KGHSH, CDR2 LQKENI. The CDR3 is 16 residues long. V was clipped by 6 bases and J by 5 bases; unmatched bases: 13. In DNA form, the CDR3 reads TGTGCCAGCTCCCGAGCGGGGACCAGGCCCCAAAACATTCAGTACTTC. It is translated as CASSRAGTRPQNIQYF.

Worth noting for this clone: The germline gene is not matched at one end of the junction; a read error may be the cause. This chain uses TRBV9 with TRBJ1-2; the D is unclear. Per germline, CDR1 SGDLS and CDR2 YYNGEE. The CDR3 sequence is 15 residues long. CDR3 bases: TGTGCCAGCAGCACTAGACAAGAAACTAACTATGACTACACCTTC. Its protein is CASSTRQETNYDYTF.

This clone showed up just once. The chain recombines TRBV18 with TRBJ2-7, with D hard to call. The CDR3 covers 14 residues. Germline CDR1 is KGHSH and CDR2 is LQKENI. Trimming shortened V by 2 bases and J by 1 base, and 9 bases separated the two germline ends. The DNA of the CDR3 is TGTGCCAGCTCACCAAATGGAGAATCCTACGAGCAGTACTTC. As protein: CASSPNGESYEQYF. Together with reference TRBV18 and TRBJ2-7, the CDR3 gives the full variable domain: NAGVMQNPRHLVRRRGQEARLRCSPMKGHSHVYWYRQLPEEGLKFMVYLQKENIIDESGMPKERFSAEFPKEGPSILRIQQVVRGDSAAYFCASSPNGESYEQYFGPGTRLTVT.

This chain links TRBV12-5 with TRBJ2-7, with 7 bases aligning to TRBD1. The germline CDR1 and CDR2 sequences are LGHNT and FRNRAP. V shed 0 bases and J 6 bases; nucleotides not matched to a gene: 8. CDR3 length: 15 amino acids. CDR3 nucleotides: TGTGCTAGTGGTTTGGTAGTCGGACAGGCCGGCGAGCAGTACTTC. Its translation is CASGLVVGQAGEQYF.

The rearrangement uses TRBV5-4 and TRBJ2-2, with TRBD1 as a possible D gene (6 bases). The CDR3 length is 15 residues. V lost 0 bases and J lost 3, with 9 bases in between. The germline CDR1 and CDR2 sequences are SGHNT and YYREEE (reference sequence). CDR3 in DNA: TGTGCCAGCAGCTTGGACAGGGTTGACACCGGGGAGCTGTTTTTT. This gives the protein CASSLDRVDTGELFF.

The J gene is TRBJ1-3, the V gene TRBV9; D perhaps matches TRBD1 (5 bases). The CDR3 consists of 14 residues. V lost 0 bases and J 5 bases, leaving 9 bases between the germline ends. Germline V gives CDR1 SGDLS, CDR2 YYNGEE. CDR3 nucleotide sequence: TGTGCCAGCAGCGTAGCTACAGGCCGAAACACCATATATTTT. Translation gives CASSVATGRNTIYF.

The DNA of the CDR3 is TGCGCCAGCAGCCAAGATACCGGGGGATCCTACGAGCAGTACTTC. Encoded protein: CASSQDTGGSYEQYF. The chain has TRBV4-3 and TRBJ2-7, with D maybe TRBD2 (6 bases). Trimming stripped 0 bases from V and 1 base from J, with 10 bases between. The germline CDR1 and CDR2 sequences are LGHNA and YSLEER. This CDR3 has 15 residues.

The CDR3 protein is CASSQDWTGEYEQYF. In DNA form, the CDR3 reads TGCGCCAGCAGCCAAGACTGGACAGGGGAATACGAGCAGTACTTC. V usage is TRBV4-3 and J usage is TRBJ2-7; 9 bases align to TRBD1. CDR3 length: 15 amino acids. The germline gives CDR1 LGHNA, CDR2 YSLEER. V dropped 0 bases and J dropped 4; count of bases not matched to a gene: 4.

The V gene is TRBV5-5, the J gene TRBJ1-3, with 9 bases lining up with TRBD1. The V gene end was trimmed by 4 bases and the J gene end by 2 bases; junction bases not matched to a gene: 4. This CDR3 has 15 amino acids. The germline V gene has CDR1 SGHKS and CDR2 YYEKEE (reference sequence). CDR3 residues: CASSVTGGTGNTIYF. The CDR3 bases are TGTGCCAGCAGCGTTACAGGGGGCACTGGAAACACCATATATTTT.

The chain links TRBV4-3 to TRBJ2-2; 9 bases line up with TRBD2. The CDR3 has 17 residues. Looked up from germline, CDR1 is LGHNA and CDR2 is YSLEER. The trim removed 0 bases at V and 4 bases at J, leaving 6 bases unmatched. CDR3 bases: TGCGCCAGCAGCCAAGACGGAGCGGGAGGACGCACCGGGGAGCTGTTTTTT. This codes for CASSQDGAGGRTGELFF.

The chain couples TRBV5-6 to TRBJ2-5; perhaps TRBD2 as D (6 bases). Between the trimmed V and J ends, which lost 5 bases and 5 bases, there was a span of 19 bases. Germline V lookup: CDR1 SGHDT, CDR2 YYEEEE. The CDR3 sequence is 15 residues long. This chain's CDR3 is CASRAGLVVPETQYF. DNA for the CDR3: TGTGCCAGCAGGGCGGGGCTAGTGGTTCCGGAGACCCAGTACTTC.

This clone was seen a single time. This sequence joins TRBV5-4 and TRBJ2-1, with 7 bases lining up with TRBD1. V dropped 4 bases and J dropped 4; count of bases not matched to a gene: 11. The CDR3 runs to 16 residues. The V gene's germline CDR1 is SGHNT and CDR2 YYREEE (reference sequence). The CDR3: CASSAPGTVTYNEQFF. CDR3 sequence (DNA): TGTGCCAGCAGCGCGCCTGGGACAGTTACTTACAATGAGCAGTTCTTC. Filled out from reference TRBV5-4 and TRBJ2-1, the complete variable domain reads ETGVTQSPTHLIKTRGQQVTLRCSSQSGHNTVSWYQQALGQGPQFIFQYYREEENGRGNFPPRFSGLQFPNYSSELNVNALELDDSALYLCASSAPGTVTYNEQFFGPGTRLTVL.

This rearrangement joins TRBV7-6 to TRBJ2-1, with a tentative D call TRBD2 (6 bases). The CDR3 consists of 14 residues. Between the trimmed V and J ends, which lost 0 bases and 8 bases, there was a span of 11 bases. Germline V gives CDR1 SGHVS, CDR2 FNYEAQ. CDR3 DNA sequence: TGTGCCAGCAGCTTAGCCGGGGGTACGGATGAGCAGTTCTTC. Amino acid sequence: CASSLAGGTDEQFF.

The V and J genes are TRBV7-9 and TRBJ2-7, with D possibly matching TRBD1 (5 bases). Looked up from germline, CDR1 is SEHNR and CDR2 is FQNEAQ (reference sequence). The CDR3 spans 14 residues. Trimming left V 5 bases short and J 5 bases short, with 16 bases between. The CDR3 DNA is TGTGCCAGCAGCGGACAACCGGACCCCCACGAGCAGTACTTC. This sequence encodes CASSGQPDPHEQYF.

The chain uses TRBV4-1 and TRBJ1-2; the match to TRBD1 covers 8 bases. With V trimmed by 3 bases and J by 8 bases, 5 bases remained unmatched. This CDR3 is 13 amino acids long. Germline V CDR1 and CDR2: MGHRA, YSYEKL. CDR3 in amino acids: CASSHDRGKGYTF. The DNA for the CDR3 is TGCGCCAGCAGCCATGACAGGGGCAAGGGCTACACCTTC.

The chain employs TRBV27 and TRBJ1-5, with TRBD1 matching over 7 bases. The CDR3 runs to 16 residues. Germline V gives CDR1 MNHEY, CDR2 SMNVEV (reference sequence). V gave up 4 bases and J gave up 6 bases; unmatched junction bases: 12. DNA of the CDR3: TGTGCCAGCAGTTCCAAGTACGACAGGGAGGTTCAGCCCCAGCATTTT. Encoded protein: CASSSKYDREVQPQHF.

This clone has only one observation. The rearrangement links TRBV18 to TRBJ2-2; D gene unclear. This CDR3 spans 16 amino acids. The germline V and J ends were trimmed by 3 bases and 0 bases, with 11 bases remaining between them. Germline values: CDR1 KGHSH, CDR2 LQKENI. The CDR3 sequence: CASSPMSASNTGELFF. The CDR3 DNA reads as TGTGCCAGCTCACCGATGAGCGCCTCGAACACCGGGGAGCTGTTTTTT.